The T cell receptor (beta chain) under discussion was sequenced for a study of identifying expanded T cells in peripheral blood. Study outcomes and limitations: Variance in clone template counts between roughly two-week samples significantly increased with total template count across all healthy donors.

The protocol was immunoSEQ multiplex PCR, while the TCRdb copy is restricted to in-frame clones and leaves out a portion. Of around 100,000 clones listed, 88% are singletons. Worth noting for this clone: Its antigen is unidentified.

No infections or other immune events were documented during collection. Germline CDR1 and CDR2: SGHTA and FQGNSA. The V gene end was trimmed by 3 bases and the J gene end by 14 bases; junction bases not matched to a gene: 6. This CDR3 has 13 residues. Source material: blood. The clonotype originates from a person between 18 and 70 years old in good health. The rearrangement uses TRBV7-2 and TRBJ2-1, with 11 bases fitting TRBD1. Written as DNA, the CDR3 is TGTGCCAGCAGCTTCGGCCCGGGACAGGGGGAGTTCTTC. This translates into CASSFGPGQGEFF.